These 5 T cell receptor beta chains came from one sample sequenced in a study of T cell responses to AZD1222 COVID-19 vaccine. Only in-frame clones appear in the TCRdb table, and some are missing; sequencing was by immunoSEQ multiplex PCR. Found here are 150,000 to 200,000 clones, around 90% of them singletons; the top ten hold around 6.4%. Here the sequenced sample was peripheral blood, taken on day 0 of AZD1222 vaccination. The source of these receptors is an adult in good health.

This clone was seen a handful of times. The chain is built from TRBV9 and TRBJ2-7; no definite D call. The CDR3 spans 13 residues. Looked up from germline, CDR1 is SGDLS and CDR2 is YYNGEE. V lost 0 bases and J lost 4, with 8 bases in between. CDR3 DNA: TGTGCCAGCAGCGTAGTCGGCGGTTACGAGCAGTACTTC. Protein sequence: CASSVVGGYEQYF.

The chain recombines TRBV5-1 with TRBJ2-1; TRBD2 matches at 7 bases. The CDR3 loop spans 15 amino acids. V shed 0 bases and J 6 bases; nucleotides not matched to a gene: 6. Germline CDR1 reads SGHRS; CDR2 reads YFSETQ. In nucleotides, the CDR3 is TGCGCCAGCAGCTTGGGGGCTAGCGGTGGCAATGAGCAGTTCTTC. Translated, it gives CASSLGASGGNEQFF.

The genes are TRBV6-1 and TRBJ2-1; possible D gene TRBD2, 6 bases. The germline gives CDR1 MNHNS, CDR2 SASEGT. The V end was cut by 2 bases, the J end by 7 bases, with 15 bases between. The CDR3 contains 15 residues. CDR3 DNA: TGTGCCAGCAGTGAACTGGGCGGAGGAGGGAATGAGCAGTTCTTC. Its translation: CASSELGGGGNEQFF.

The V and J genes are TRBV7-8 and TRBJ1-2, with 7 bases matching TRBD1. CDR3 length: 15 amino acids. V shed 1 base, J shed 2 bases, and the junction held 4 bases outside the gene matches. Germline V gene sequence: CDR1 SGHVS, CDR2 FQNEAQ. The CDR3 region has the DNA TGTGCCAGCAGCTTAGGGAGGACAGGAAACTATGGCTACACCTTC. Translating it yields CASSLGRTGNYGYTF. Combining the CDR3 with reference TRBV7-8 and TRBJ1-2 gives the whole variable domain GAGVSQSPRYKVAKRGQDVALRCDPISGHVSLFWYQQALGQGPEFLTYFQNEAQLDKSGLPSDRFFAERPEGSVSTLKIQRTQQEDSAVYLCASSLGRTGNYGYTFGSGTRLTVV.

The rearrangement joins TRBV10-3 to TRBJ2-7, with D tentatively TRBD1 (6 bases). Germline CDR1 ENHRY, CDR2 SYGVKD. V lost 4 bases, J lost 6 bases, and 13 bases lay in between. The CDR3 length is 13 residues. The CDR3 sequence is CAISGSSGVEQYF. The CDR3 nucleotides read TGTGCCATCAGTGGGAGCTCAGGGGTCGAGCAGTACTTC.